The 15 T cell receptor beta chains reported below all come from one sample, sequenced in a study of blood T cell repertoires in COVID-19. Using immunoSEQ multiplex PCR, the repertoire was profiled, and TCRdb retains in-frame clones only, with some absent. The sample includes hundreds of thousands of clones, roughly 89% of them seen just once. Sequenced material: peripheral blood. The source is a woman aged 25 to 39 with active or convalescent COVID-19.

The CDR3 DNA is TGCGCCAGCAACCGAGGGGGCACTGAAGCTTTCTTT. It translates to CASNRGGTEAFF. The chain uses TRBV10-2 and TRBJ1-1, with D maybe TRBD1 (6 bases). Per germline, CDR1 WSHSY and CDR2 SAAADI. This CDR3 is built from 12 residues. Trimming left V 7 bases short and J 4 bases short, with 10 bases between.

CDR3 in DNA: TGTGCCAGCAAGACTCGGGACAGGGGAAATATCTATGGCTACACCTTC. This encodes CASKTRDRGNIYGYTF. This chain joins TRBV2 and TRBJ1-2, with TRBD1 identical over 10 bases. There are 16 residues in the CDR3. Looked up from germline, CDR1 is SNHLY and CDR2 is FYNNEI. The junction had 12 bases not matched to a gene; V was cut back by 7 bases and J by 4 bases.

This clone appeared a few times. The J gene is TRBJ2-3, the V gene TRBV5-1; 8 positions agree with TRBD1. The V gene end was trimmed by 4 bases and the J gene end by 4 bases; junction bases not matched to a gene: 8. The CDR3 contains 15 residues. Germline V gene data show CDR1 as SGHRS and CDR2 as YFSETQ. The CDR3 is CASSPRDRSSDTQYF. The CDR3 nucleotides are TGCGCCAGCAGCCCCCGGGACAGGAGTTCAGATACGCAGTATTTT.

The chain combines TRBV11-2 with TRBJ2-3, with D maybe TRBD2 (6 bases). The V gene's germline CDR1 is SGHAT and CDR2 FQNNGV. Trimming left V 0 bases short and J 4 bases short, with 11 bases between. The CDR3 runs 15 residues. CDR3 residues: CASSLDLGGSDTQYF. The CDR3 nucleotides read TGTGCCAGCAGCTTAGATCTTGGGGGGTCAGATACGCAGTATTTT.

The rearrangement links TRBV10-3 to TRBJ2-1, with TRBD2 identical over 7 bases. Germline loops: CDR1 ENHRY, CDR2 SYGVKD. Germline trimming cut 7 bases from V and 0 bases from J; bases unmatched to any gene: 9. The CDR3 runs 16 residues. DNA for the CDR3: TGTGCCATCACCGCCCAGGGCGGGAGCTCCTACAATGAGCAGTTCTTC. Its translation: CAITAQGGSSYNEQFF.

The CDR3 here is CASSPGLGEGEKLFF. The DNA of the CDR3 is TGTGCCAGCAGTCCCGGACTGGGGGAGGGAGAAAAACTGTTTTTT. The rearrangement uses TRBV7-7 and TRBJ1-4; possible D gene TRBD1, 5 bases. CDR3 length: 15 amino acids. The V gene's germline CDR1 is SSHAT and CDR2 FNYEAQ (reference sequence). V was cut by 6 bases and J by 8 bases, with 19 bases left in between. Full variable domain (outside the CDR3, taken from reference TRBV7-7 and TRBJ1-4): GAGVSQSPRYKVTKRGQDVTLRCDPISSHATLYWYQQALGQGPEFLTYFNYEAQPDKSGLPSDRFSAERPEGSISTLTIQRTEQRDSAMYRCASSPGLGEGEKLFFGSGTQLSVL.

The count of this clone is one. The chain uses TRBV9 and TRBJ2-5, with TRBD2 matching 14 bases. The germline gives CDR1 SGDLS, CDR2 YYNGEE. The CDR3 loop spans 21 amino acids. V shed 3 bases, J shed 7 bases, and the junction held 23 bases outside the gene matches. CDR3 nucleotides: TGTGCCAGCAGCGCCCGAATAAGACTAGCGGGAGGGCCCGTCCTTCGAGGGACCCAGTACTTC. Protein: CASSARIRLAGGPVLRGTQYF.

The V gene is TRBV27, the J gene TRBJ2-7; tentatively, D is TRBD1 (5 bases). The CDR3 is 14 residues long. V lost 2 bases and J lost 0, with 8 bases in between. Germline V gene lookup returns CDR1 MNHEY and CDR2 SMNVEV (reference sequence). CDR3 DNA: TGTGCCAGCAGTTTACAGGGCCTCTCCTACGAGCAGTACTTC. This encodes CASSLQGLSYEQYF.

The chain uses TRBV19 and TRBJ1-1; a possible D gene is TRBD1 (6 bases). The germline V gene encodes CDR1 LNHDA and CDR2 SQIVND (reference sequence). The CDR3 runs to 12 residues. The V gene lost 5 bases and the J gene lost 7 bases, with 11 bases spanning the gap. The CDR3 DNA is TGTGCCAGTAGTTCACAGGGCGGTGAAGCTTTCTTT. It specifies CASSSQGGEAFF. The full variable domain, completed using reference TRBV19 and TRBJ1-1, is DGGITQSPKYLFRKEGQNVTLSCEQNLNHDAMYWYRQDPGQGLRLIYYSQIVNDFQKGDIAEGYSVSREKKESFPLTVTSAQKNPTAFYLCASSSQGGEAFFGQGTRLTVV.

The chain recombines TRBV5-1 with TRBJ1-1; D is perhaps TRBD1 (5 bases). Germline CDR1 and CDR2: SGHRS and YFSETQ. This CDR3 is 16 amino acids long. Trimming took 3 bases from V and 4 from J, leaving 19 bases between them. CDR3 amino acids: CASSSALAGGGTEAFF. The CDR3 bases are TGCGCCAGCAGCTCCGCCCTAGCCGGGGGAGGCACTGAAGCTTTCTTT.

The chain has TRBV6-5 and TRBJ1-2; weak D call: TRBD1 (5 bases). Looked up from germline, CDR1 is MNHEY and CDR2 is SVGAGI. The CDR3 has 13 residues. The V end lost 8 bases, the J end lost 5 bases, and 15 bases lay between the germline ends. The CDR3 reads CASAMGPLYGYTF. The CDR3 coding sequence is TGTGCCAGCGCTATGGGGCCCCTGTATGGCTACACCTTC.

This chain links TRBV5-1 with TRBJ1-3, with unresolved D. In germline, CDR1 is SGHRS, CDR2 YFSETQ. Deletions cut 1 base from V and 4 bases from J, with 18 bases between. The CDR3 totals 17 residues. Here the CDR3 reads CASSLSPGDDSGNTIYF. DNA for the CDR3: TGCGCCAGCAGCTTGTCCCCCGGGGATGATTCAGGAAACACCATATATTTT.

For this clone: The junction shows a germline mismatch at one end, possibly a read error. The CDR3 DNA sequence: TGTGCCTGGAGTGTCATCGACGGGAACACTAAAGCTTTCTTT. Amino acid sequence: CAWSVIDGNTKAFF. The gene calls are TRBV30 and TRBJ1-1, with D unclear. The CDR3 extends over 14 amino acids. The germline V gene encodes CDR1 GTSNPN and CDR2 SVGIG (reference sequence). The entire variable domain, with the rest obtained from reference TRBV30 and TRBJ1-1, is as follows: SQTIHQWPATLVQPVGSPLSLECTVEGTSNPNLYWYRQAAGRGLQLLFYSVGIGQISSEVPQNLSASRPQDRQFILSSKKLLLSDSGFYLCAWSVIDGNTKAFFGQGTRLTVV.

The rearrangement joins TRBV25-1 to TRBJ1-6; the D is unclear. Germline V gives CDR1 MGHDK, CDR2 SYGVNS. The ends were cut back, 4 bases at V and 7 bases at J, with 8 bases in the middle. The CDR3 sequence is 13 residues long. CDR3 nucleotide sequence: TGTGCCAGCAGTGGCCGGGAGAATTCACCCCTCCACTTT. Its protein product is CASSGRENSPLHF.

The rearrangement joins TRBV4-1 to TRBJ2-4; TRBD2 is a possible D gene (5 bases). The CDR3 runs to 15 residues. The V gene's germline CDR1 is MGHRA and CDR2 YSYEKL. The V end lost 3 bases, the J end lost 7 bases, and 16 bases lay between the germline ends. DNA of the CDR3: TGCGCCAGCAGCCAGAGCAAAGGTTCGGGGAACATTCAGTACTTC. Its translation: CASSQSKGSGNIQYF.